A selection of T cell receptor beta chains follows, all from one sample in a study of blood T cell repertoires in COVID-19. Assay: immunoSEQ multiplex PCR; the TCRdb copy retains only in-frame clones and omits some. Here the sample spans 120,000 or so clones, around 80% being singletons. Sequenced: peripheral blood. These receptors were taken from a man in his 70s with acute or convalescent COVID-19. Both conserved end residues are part of each CDR3. A D gene is named only where the DNA matches it firmly. Size tells how often a clone was seen (once, few, many) or the class of an expanded clone, and some rows leave it out.

V gene	J gene	D gene	clone size	CDR3 protein	CDR3 DNA
TRBV5-1	TRBJ1-2	.	.	CASSSTGLNYGYTF	TGCGCCAGCAGCTCGACAGGCCTTAACTATGGCTACACCTTC
TRBV29-1	TRBJ2-5	.	.	CSVAGGRFQETQYF	TGCAGCGTTGCGGGGGGCAGGTTCCAAGAGACCCAGTACTTC
TRBV6-1	TRBJ2-4	.	once	CASSERDAKNIQYF	TGTGCCAGCAGTGAACGGGATGCCAAAAACATTCAGTACTTC
TRBV28	TRBJ2-7	TRBD2	.	CASKAPGGGWNEQYF	TGTGCCAGCAAGGCACCGGGGGGTGGCTGGAACGAGCAGTACTTC
TRBV24-1	TRBJ2-7	TRBD1	many	CATSEAGQGGNYEQYF	TGTGCCACCAGTGAGGCGGGACAGGGGGGGAACTACGAGCAGTACTTC
TRBV23-1	TRBJ2-1	TRBD2	.	CASSHLRGGDEQFF	TGCGCCAGCAGTCACCTCCGCGGGGGGGATGAGCAGTTCTTC
TRBV5-6	TRBJ2-1	TRBD1	.	CASSEGQLRRNEQFF	TGTGCCAGCAGCGAGGGACAGCTGCGACGCAACGAGCAGTTCTTC
TRBV11-1	TRBJ1-2	TRBD1	.	CASSMTGTKGYTF	TGTGCCAGCAGCATGACAGGGACCAAAGGCTACACCTTC
TRBV7-6	TRBJ1-6	.	.	CASSLEPSSSYNSPLHF	TGTGCCAGCAGCTTAGAGCCTTCAAGCTCCTATAATTCACCCCTCCACTTT
TRBV2	TRBJ2-2	.	.	CASRILGGTTGELFF	TGTGCCAGCAGAATTCTCGGGGGGACAACCGGGGAGCTGTTTTTT
TRBV6-6	TRBJ2-2	.	.	CASSPTAGEYTGELFF	TGTGCCAGCAGTCCCACTGCCGGGGAGTACACCGGGGAGCTGTTTTTT
TRBV6-5	TRBJ1-1	TRBD1	.	CASKSGGLGNTEAFF	TGTGCCAGCAAATCAGGGGGATTGGGGAACACTGAAGCTTTCTTT